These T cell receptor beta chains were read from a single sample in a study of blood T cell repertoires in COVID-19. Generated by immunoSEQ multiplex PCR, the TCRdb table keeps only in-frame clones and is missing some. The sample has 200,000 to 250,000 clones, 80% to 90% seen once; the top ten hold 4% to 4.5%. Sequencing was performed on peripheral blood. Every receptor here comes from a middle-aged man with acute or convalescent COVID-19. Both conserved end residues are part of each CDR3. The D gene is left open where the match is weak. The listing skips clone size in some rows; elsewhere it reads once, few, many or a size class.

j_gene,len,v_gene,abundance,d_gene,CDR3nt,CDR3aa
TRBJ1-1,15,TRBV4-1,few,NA,TGCGCCAGCAGCCACCTGACTGAGGGGAACACTGAAGCTTTCTTT,CASSHLTEGNTEAFF
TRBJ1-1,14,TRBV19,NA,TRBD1,TGTGCCAGTAGGACAGGGGAACGGAACACTGAAGCTTTCTTT,CASRTGERNTEAFF
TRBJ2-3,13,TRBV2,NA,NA,TGTGCCAGCCTACCGAGGGGCACAGATACGCAGTATTTT,CASLPRGTDTQYF
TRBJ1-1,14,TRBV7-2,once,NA,TGTGCCAGCAGCTTCGCAGGACGGGGCACTGAAGCTTTCTTT,CASSFAGRGTEAFF
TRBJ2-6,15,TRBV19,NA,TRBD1,TGTGCCACCCGTGGACAGGCCTCTGGGGCCAACGTCCTGACTTTC,CATRGQASGANVLTF
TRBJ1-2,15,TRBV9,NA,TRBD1,TGTGCCAGCAGCGTAGGAGGGGGCGTTTCCAATGGCTACACCTTC,CASSVGGGVSNGYTF
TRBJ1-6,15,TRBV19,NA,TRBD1,TGTGCCAGTAGTATATACAGGGGCGCAGGGGCACCCCTCCACTTT,CASSIYRGAGAPLHF
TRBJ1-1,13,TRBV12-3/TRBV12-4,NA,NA,TGTGCCAGCAGTGGACACCCGAACACTGAAGCTTTCTTT,CASSGHPNTEAFF
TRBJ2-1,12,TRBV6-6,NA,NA,TGTGCCAGCAGTTCCCCCCCGAATGAGCAGTTCTTC,CASSSPPNEQFF
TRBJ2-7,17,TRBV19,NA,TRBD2,TGTGCCAGTAGTTTAAGGACTAGCGGGGGCCTCACTGGCGAGCAGTACTTC,CASSLRTSGGLTGEQYF
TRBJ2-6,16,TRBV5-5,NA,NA,TGTGCCAGCAGCTTCCTTGCGGCATCTGGGGCCAACGTCCTGACTTTC,CASSFLAASGANVLTF
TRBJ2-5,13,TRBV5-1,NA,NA,TGCGCCAGCAGCTCCTCAGGGGAAGAGACCCAGTACTTC,CASSSSGEETQYF
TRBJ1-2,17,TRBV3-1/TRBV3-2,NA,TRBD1,TGTGCCAGCAGCTTCCGGGACAGGGTAGATTCTAACTATGGCTACACCTTC,CASSFRDRVDSNYGYTF
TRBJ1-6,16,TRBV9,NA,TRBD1,TGTGCCAGCAGCGTAACCCCGACAGGGGAGTATTCACCCCTCCACTTT,CASSVTPTGEYSPLHF
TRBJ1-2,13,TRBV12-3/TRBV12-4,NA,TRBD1,TGTGCCAGCAGCTGGGACAGGACCTATGGCTACACCTTC,CASSWDRTYGYTF
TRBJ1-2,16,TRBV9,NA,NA,TGTGCCAGCAGCGTAGGGGGAATGGGGGCGCAGGGCGGCTACACCTTC,CASSVGGMGAQGGYTF
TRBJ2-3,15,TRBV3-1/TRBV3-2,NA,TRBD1,TGTGCCAGCAGCCGAGGACAGGGGACGACAGATACGCAGTATTTT,CASSRGQGTTDTQYF
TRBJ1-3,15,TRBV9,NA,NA,TGTGCCAGCAGCGCTGACGGGAACTCTGGAAACACCATATATTTT,CASSADGNSGNTIYF
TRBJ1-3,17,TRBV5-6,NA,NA,TGTGCCAGCAGCTTGGCCTGGAGGGTCCTCTCTGGAAACACCATATATTTT,CASSLAWRVLSGNTIYF
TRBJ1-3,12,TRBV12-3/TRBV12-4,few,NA,TGTGCCAGCTCGTTCCGGGGAAACACCATATATTTT,CASSFRGNTIYF
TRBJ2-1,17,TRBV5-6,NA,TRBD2,TGTGCCAGCAGCTTGCTTTCCCTCGGGGGGGGATACAATGAGCAGTTCTTC,CASSLLSLGGGYNEQFF
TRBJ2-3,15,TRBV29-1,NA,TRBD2,TGCAGCGTTGAAAGGGGCGGGGGTGCAGGGGATACGCAGTATTTT,CSVERGGGAGDTQYF
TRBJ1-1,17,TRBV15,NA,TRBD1,TGTGCCACCAGCACTCTGGAGGGGGGACAGGGGAAAACTGAAGCTTTCTTT,CATSTLEGGQGKTEAFF
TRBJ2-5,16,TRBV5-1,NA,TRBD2,TGCGCCAGCAGCTTGGGACCTAGCGGAGCCCAAGAGACCCAGTACTTC,CASSLGPSGAQETQYF
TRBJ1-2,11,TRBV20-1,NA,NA,TGCAGTGCTAGGTCAGGGCGAGGCTACACCTTC,CSARSGRGYTF
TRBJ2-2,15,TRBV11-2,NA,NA,TGTGCCAGCAGCTTACTCCCAGCGAACACCGGGGAGCTGTTTTTT,CASSLLPANTGELFF
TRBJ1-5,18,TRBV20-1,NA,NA,TGCAGTGCTAGTTACCCCGATGGGGGCTCCACAAGCAATCAGCCCCAGCATTTT,CSASYPDGGSTSNQPQHF
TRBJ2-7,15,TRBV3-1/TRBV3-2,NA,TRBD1,TGTGCCAGCAGCCAAGGGACAGGGGGCCCCTACGAGCAGTACTTC,CASSQGTGGPYEQYF
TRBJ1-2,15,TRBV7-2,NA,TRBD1,TGTGCCAGCAGCTTAGTTTCCCAGGGGGACTATGGCTACACCTTC,CASSLVSQGDYGYTF
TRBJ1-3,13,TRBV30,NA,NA,TGTGCCTGGAGAAAAGGGGTCGGAAACACCATATATTTT,CAWRKGVGNTIYF
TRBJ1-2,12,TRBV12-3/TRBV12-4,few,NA,TGTGCCAGCAGTTTAAGCCACCGGGGCTACACCTTC,CASSLSHRGYTF
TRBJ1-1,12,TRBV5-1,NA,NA,TGCGCCAGCAGCTTGGCCGGGAGTGAAGCTTTCTTT,CASSLAGSEAFF
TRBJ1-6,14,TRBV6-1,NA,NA,TGTGCCAGCTCGGACAGAATGAATAATTCACCCCTCCACTTT,CASSDRMNNSPLHF
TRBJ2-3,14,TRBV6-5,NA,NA,TGTGCCAGCACCGGACAAATGGCCACCGTTACGCAGTATTTT,CASTGQMATVTQYF
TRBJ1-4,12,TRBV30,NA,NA,TGTGCCTGGAGTGTACAGTTTGAAAAACTGTTTTTT,CAWSVQFEKLFF
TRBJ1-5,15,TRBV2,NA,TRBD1,TGTGCCAGCAGTGACCCCGGACAGGGCAATCAGCCCCAGCATTTT,CASSDPGQGNQPQHF